A selection of T cell receptor beta chains follows, all from one sample in a study of cytotoxic CD8 clonotypes in ibrutinib-treated CLL. Measured with immunoSEQ multiplex PCR; TCRdb has only the in-frame clones, and not every one. The data show 250,000 to 350,000 clones, approximately 76% seen once. Sequenced material: PBMCs, taken at disease progression, from a patient treated with ibrutinib. These receptors originate from a human donor with chronic lymphocytic leukemia. Each CDR3 is given with its conserved first and last residue. D genes are given only for firm matches. Expanded clones are given a class, and other clones once, few, many or no size at all.

j_call clone_size v_call d_call cdr3_aa cdr3_nt
TRBJ2-7 NA TRBV9 TRBD1 CASSERTGLPYEQYF TGTGCCAGCAGCGAACGGACAGGGTTGCCCTACGAGCAGTACTTC
TRBJ1-2 NA TRBV2 TRBD1 CASRQGGYGYTF TGTGCCAGCAGGCAGGGGGGGTATGGCTACACCTTC
TRBJ2-2 NA TRBV14 TRBD1 CASSPGQGNTGELFF TGTGCCAGCAGCCCCGGACAGGGTAACACCGGGGAGCTGTTTTTT
TRBJ1-2 few TRBV29-1 NA CSVGANYGYTF TGCAGCGTTGGGGCCAACTATGGCTACACCTTC
TRBJ2-5 NA TRBV18 NA CASSPTLILETQYF TGTGCCAGCTCACCTACCCTAATTCTGGAGACCCAGTACTTC
TRBJ2-5 once TRBV28 NA CASSQTSKETQYF TGTGCCAGCAGTCAAACATCGAAAGAGACCCAGTACTTC
TRBJ1-2 NA TRBV10-1 NA CASSESRSHGYTF TGCGCCAGCAGTGAGTCGAGGAGCCATGGCTACACCTTC
TRBJ1-2 NA TRBV12-5 NA CASGSGPVIGYGYTF TGTGCTAGTGGTTCGGGACCCGTAATAGGCTATGGCTACACCTTC
TRBJ2-5 NA TRBV7-9 TRBD2 CASSPRIRLAYTQEIQYF TGTGCCAGCAGCCCACGGATTCGACTAGCGTATACCCAAGAGATCCAGTACTTC
TRBJ1-2 NA TRBV9 NA CASSVGGWGYTF TGTGCCAGCAGCGTAGGCGGGTGGGGCTACACCTTC
TRBJ2-7 once TRBV5-6 NA CASSSGTSHEQYF TGTGCCAGCAGCTCCGGGACATCCCACGAGCAGTACTTC
TRBJ2-7 few TRBV6-6 TRBD2 CASSYYLAGAFEQYF TGTGCCAGCAGTTACTACCTAGCGGGAGCTTTCGAGCAGTACTTC
TRBJ1-5 NA TRBV5-1 TRBD1 CASSWDRPSQPQHF TGCGCCAGCAGCTGGGACAGGCCCAGTCAGCCCCAGCATTTT
TRBJ2-7 NA TRBV11-2 TRBD2 CASSLVLAASYEQYF TGTGCCAGCAGCTTAGTGCTAGCGGCTTCCTACGAGCAGTACTTC
TRBJ2-1 NA TRBV7-3 NA CASSLTSGYEQFF TGTGCCAGCAGCTTAACGTCAGGGTATGAGCAGTTCTTC
TRBJ2-2 NA TRBV13 NA CASSLAGGDTGELFF TGTGCCAGCAGCTTGGCAGGCGGGGACACCGGGGAGCTGTTTTTT
TRBJ1-5 NA TRBV6-1 NA CASSLFSYSNQPQHF TGTGCCAGCAGTCTCTTCAGCTATAGCAATCAGCCCCAGCATTTT
TRBJ2-1 NA TRBV7-8 NA CASSLPGNLVSNEQFF TGTGCCAGCAGCTTACCAGGGAATCTTGTAAGCAATGAGCAGTTCTTC
TRBJ2-2 NA TRBV7-8 NA CASSLSNTGELFF TGTGCCAGCAGCTTATCAAACACCGGGGAGCTGTTTTTT
TRBJ2-1 NA TRBV6-4 TRBD1 CARDRQYNEQFF TGTGCCAGGGACAGGCAATACAATGAGCAGTTCTTC
TRBJ2-7 NA TRBV6-4 TRBD2 CASSDIGLAGEVYEQYF TGTGCCAGCAGTGACATTGGTCTAGCGGGAGAGGTCTACGAGCAGTACTTC
TRBJ2-7 once TRBV4-1 TRBD1 CASSPRDTGQGWYEQYF TGCGCCAGCAGCCCCCGAGACACAGGACAGGGATGGTACGAGCAGTACTTC
TRBJ1-2 NA TRBV15 NA CATSRDRGGYGYTF TGTGCCACCAGCAGAGATCGAGGCGGCTATGGCTACACCTTC
TRBJ2-3 NA TRBV18 NA CASSHSFTDTQYF TGTGCCAGCTCACACTCCTTCACAGATACGCAGTATTTT
TRBJ1-1 few TRBV2 NA CASRGAEAFF TGTGCCAGCAGGGGCGCTGAAGCTTTCTTT
TRBJ1-5 NA TRBV5-6 NA CASSLAGGPQHF TGTGCCAGCAGCTTGGCGGGGGGGCCCCAGCATTTT
TRBJ2-7 NA TRBV7-9 TRBD1 CASSQSAWGQLSYEQYF TGTGCCAGCAGCCAATCCGCCTGGGGACAGCTTTCCTACGAGCAGTACTTC
TRBJ1-1 NA TRBV4-1 NA CASSQDRAGLRAFF TGCGCCAGCAGCCAAGATCGTGCGGGGTTAAGGGCTTTCTTT
TRBJ1-1 NA TRBV9 NA CASSVGGEARSNTEAFF TGTGCCAGCAGCGTAGGGGGGGAGGCCCGGTCGAACACTGAAGCTTTCTTT
TRBJ2-7 NA TRBV9 NA CASSPEASPGYEQYF TGTGCCAGCAGCCCCGAGGCCTCTCCCGGCTACGAGCAGTACTTC
TRBJ2-7 NA TRBV18 NA CASSPPAGSSYEQYF TGTGCCAGCTCACCACCGGCGGGTAGCTCCTACGAGCAGTACTTC
TRBJ1-4 NA TRBV29-1 TRBD1 CSVEKAGGDEKLFF TGCAGCGTTGAAAAGGCAGGGGGCGATGAAAAACTGTTTTTT
TRBJ2-1 few TRBV7-2 NA CASSPQIGTNNEQFF TGTGCCAGCAGCCCCCAGATCGGGACGAACAATGAGCAGTTCTTC
TRBJ2-7 NA TRBV9 TRBD2 CASSVVIAGSYEQYF TGTGCCAGCAGCGTAGTGATAGCGGGCTCCTACGAGCAGTACTTC
TRBJ1-2 NA TRBV5-1 TRBD1 CASRGQGEPYGYTF TGCGCCAGCAGGGGACAGGGGGAGCCCTATGGCTACACCTTC
TRBJ1-2 NA TRBV19 TRBD1 CASSRQGARYGYTF TGTGCCAGTAGTAGACAGGGGGCTCGATATGGCTACACCTTC
TRBJ2-7 few TRBV9 NA CASSEGLSHYEQYF TGTGCCAGCAGCGAGGGACTCTCCCACTACGAGCAGTACTTC
TRBJ2-3 NA TRBV7-2 TRBD2 CASSLASGGGTDTQYF TGTGCCAGCAGCTTAGCGTCGGGAGGGGGCACAGATACGCAGTATTTT
TRBJ1-5 NA TRBV5-6 TRBD1 CASSSGQLTHQPQHF TGTGCCAGCAGCTCGGGACAGCTCACCCATCAGCCCCAGCATTTT
TRBJ2-1 NA TRBV9 TRBD1 CASSVSSGGGEQFF TGTGCCAGCAGCGTATCCTCAGGGGGCGGTGAGCAGTTCTTC
TRBJ1-3 NA TRBV6-5 TRBD1 CASSPGGSGNTIYF TGTGCCAGCAGCCCAGGGGGCTCTGGAAACACCATATATTTT
TRBJ2-7 NA TRBV11-2 NA CASSFYGIWSTEQYF TGTGCCAGCAGCTTCTATGGGATCTGGTCTACCGAGCAGTACTTC
TRBJ1-3 NA TRBV11-3 NA CASSFRGTGFFGNTIYF TGTGCCAGCAGCTTTAGAGGAACAGGGTTCTTTGGAAACACCATATATTTT
TRBJ2-3 NA TRBV9 TRBD2 CASSVESGRATDTQYF TGTGCCAGCAGCGTAGAGAGCGGGAGGGCCACAGATACGCAGTATTTT
TRBJ1-1 NA TRBV6-1 NA CASSGGHSNTEAFF TGTGCCAGCAGTGGCGGACACTCGAACACTGAAGCTTTCTTT
TRBJ2-3 NA TRBV7-2 TRBD2 CASSLAPLLAGGGDTQYF TGTGCCAGCAGCTTAGCGCCTCTACTAGCGGGAGGGGGAGATACGCAGTATTTT
TRBJ1-1 NA TRBV14 NA CASSRGVLNTEAFF TGTGCCAGCAGCCGGGGGGTATTAAACACTGAAGCTTTCTTT
TRBJ1-2 NA TRBV2 NA CAAEARGPGNYGYTF TGTGCCGCAGAAGCCCGCGGACCGGGGAACTATGGCTACACCTTC
TRBJ1-2 once TRBV5-5 NA CASSLDNYGYTF TGTGCCAGCAGCTTGGACAACTATGGCTACACCTTC
TRBJ1-1 NA TRBV5-4 NA CASSLTALNTEAFF TGTGCCAGCAGCTTGACAGCTTTGAACACTGAAGCTTTCTTT
TRBJ1-1 once TRBV23-1 TRBD1 CASSQSGTGAFEAFF TGCGCCAGCAGTCAATCTGGGACAGGGGCCTTCGAAGCTTTCTTT
TRBJ1-2 NA TRBV19 NA CASSKRTGSVYGYTF TGTGCCAGTAGTAAAAGGACGGGTTCAGTTTACGGCTACACCTTC
TRBJ2-3 NA TRBV9 TRBD1 CASSVATGETDTQYF TGTGCCAGCAGCGTAGCTACAGGGGAAACAGATACGCAGTATTTT
TRBJ1-1 once TRBV4-1 TRBD1 CASSQDRGGADRPGTEAFF TGCGCCAGCAGCCAAGATCGAGGGGGCGCGGATCGGCCGGGGACTGAAGCTTTCTTT
TRBJ2-5 NA TRBV2 TRBD2 CASSRVTLALKSETQYF TGTGCCAGCAGCAGGGTGACACTAGCGTTGAAGAGTGAGACCCAGTACTTC
TRBJ2-7 NA TRBV19 NA CASSNRRGALREQYF TGTGCCAGTAGTAATAGGCGCGGGGCCCTTCGGGAGCAGTACTTC
TRBJ1-2 few TRBV7-8 NA CASSLVSGGYTF TGTGCCAGCAGCTTAGTTTCGGGGGGCTACACCTTC
TRBJ1-2 NA TRBV11-2 TRBD1 CASSLSGTGWGYTF TGTGCCAGCAGCTTAAGTGGGACAGGGTGGGGCTACACCTTC